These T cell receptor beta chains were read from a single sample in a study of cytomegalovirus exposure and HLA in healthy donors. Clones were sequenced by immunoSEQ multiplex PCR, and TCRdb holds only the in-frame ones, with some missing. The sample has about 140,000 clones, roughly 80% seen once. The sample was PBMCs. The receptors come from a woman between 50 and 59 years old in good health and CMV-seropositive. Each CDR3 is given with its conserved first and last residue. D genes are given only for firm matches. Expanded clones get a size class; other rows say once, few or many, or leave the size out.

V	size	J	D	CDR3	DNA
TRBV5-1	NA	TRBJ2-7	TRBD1	CASSPQGSYEQYF	TGCGCCAGCAGCCCACAGGGGTCCTACGAGCAGTACTTC
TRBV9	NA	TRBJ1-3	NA	CASSVDGRARGNTIYF	TGTGCCAGCAGCGTAGATGGCAGGGCAAGAGGAAACACCATATATTTT
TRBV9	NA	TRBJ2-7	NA	CASSPTGFHEQYF	TGTGCCAGCAGCCCTACAGGGTTCCACGAGCAGTACTTC
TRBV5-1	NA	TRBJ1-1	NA	CASSLNLNTEAFF	TGCGCCAGCAGCCTAAATTTGAACACTGAAGCTTTCTTT
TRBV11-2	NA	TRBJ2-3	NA	CASSSLPTSTDTQYF	TGTGCCAGCAGTTCCCTACCGACTAGCACAGATACGCAGTATTTT
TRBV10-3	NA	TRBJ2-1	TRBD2	CAISKGTSGGNEQFF	TGTGCCATCAGTAAAGGGACTAGCGGAGGTAATGAGCAGTTCTTC
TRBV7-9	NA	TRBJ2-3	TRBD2	CASSRSTSGIIDTQYF	TGTGCCAGCAGCCGCTCCACTAGCGGGATTATTGATACGCAGTATTTT
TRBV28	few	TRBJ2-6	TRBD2	CASSLPGGAGANVLTF	TGTGCCAGCAGTTTACCGGGGGGAGCTGGGGCCAACGTCCTGACTTTC
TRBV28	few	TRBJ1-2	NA	CASSLAGYGYTF	TGTGCCAGCAGTTTGGCAGGCTATGGCTACACCTTC
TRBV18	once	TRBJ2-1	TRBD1	CASSLPFGTGAYNEQFF	TGTGCCAGCTCACTGCCCTTTGGGACAGGGGCCTACAATGAGCAGTTCTTC
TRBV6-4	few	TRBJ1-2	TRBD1	CASRGTGTNGYTF	TGTGCCAGCAGGGGGACAGGAACGAATGGCTACACCTTC
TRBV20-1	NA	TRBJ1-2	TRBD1	CSATGRNF	TGCAGCGCGACAGGGAGAAACTTC
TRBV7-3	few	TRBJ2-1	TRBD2	CASSLFASGSSYNEQFF	TGTGCCAGCAGCTTATTTGCGAGCGGGAGCTCCTACAATGAGCAGTTCTTC
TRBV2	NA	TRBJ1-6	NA	CASTRSSYNSPLHF	TGTGCCAGCACTAGGAGCTCCTATAATTCACCCCTCCACTTT
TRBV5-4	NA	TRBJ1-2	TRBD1	CASSLGQPSYGYTF	TGTGCCAGCAGCCTGGGACAGCCCAGCTATGGCTACACCTTC